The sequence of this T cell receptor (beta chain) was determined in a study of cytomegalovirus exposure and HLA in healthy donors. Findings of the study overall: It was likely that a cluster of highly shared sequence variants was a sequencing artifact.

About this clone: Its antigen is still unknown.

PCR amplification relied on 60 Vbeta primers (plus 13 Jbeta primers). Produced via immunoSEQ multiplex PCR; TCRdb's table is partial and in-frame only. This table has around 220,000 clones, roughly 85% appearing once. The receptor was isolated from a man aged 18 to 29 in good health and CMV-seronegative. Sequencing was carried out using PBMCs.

CDR3 sequence: CASSMYSGMGYEQYF. DNA of the CDR3: TGTGCCAGTAGTATGTATAGCGGGATGGGTTACGAGCAGTACTTC. The chain couples TRBV19 to TRBJ2-7, with TRBD2 matching over 8 bases. CDR3 size: 15 residues. Germline V gene lookup returns CDR1 LNHDA and CDR2 SQIVND (reference sequence). J was trimmed by 4 bases and V by 3 bases; bases with no gene match: 8. The full variable domain, rest sourced from reference TRBV19 and TRBJ2-7, is DGGITQSPKYLFRKEGQNVTLSCEQNLNHDAMYWYRQDPGQGLRLIYYSQIVNDFQKGDIAEGYSVSREKKESFPLTVTSAQKNPTAFYLCASSMYSGMGYEQYFGPGTRLTVT.